These 24 T cell receptor beta chains came from one sample sequenced in a study of cytomegalovirus exposure and HLA in healthy donors. 60 Vbeta and 13 Jbeta primers were used in PCR. Here immunoSEQ multiplex PCR was the method, and the copy in TCRdb shows in-frame clones only, minus some. In the table there are about 160,000 clones, roughly 85% of which are singletons. Specimen: PBMCs. These receptors all stem from a woman aged 50 to 65 in good health and CMV-seronegative.

This clone was detected a few times. This chain links TRBV28 with TRBJ2-7, with 7 bases that match TRBD1. V lost 2 bases, J lost 2 bases, and 3 bases stayed unmatched. CDR1 MDHEN and CDR2 SYDVKM come from the germline V gene. The CDR3 runs to 14 residues. The CDR3 DNA reads TGTGCCAGCAGTTTAGACCAGGGGGCCTACGAGCAGTACTTC. Amino acid sequence: CASSLDQGAYEQYF.

J is TRBJ2-5 and V is TRBV5-1, with a tentative D call TRBD1 (5 bases). Germline V gene data show CDR1 as SGHRS and CDR2 as YFSETQ. Trimming pared 2 bases from V and 2 bases from J, leaving 7 bases between. This CDR3 contains 13 residues. As DNA, the CDR3 is TGCGCCAGCAGCTTAGGGGTTCAAGAGACCCAGTACTTC. This encodes CASSLGVQETQYF.

The rearrangement links TRBV28 to TRBJ1-1; D call uncertain. The CDR3 length is 13 residues. Germline-derived CDR1 and CDR2 are MDHEN and SYDVKM. The germline V and J ends were trimmed by 1 base and 1 base, with 4 bases remaining between them. The CDR3 nucleotides are TGTGCCAGCAGTTTATCAGGGAACACTGAAGCTTTCTTT. As protein: CASSLSGNTEAFF.

In its sample, this clone was seen once. The chain joins TRBV28 to TRBJ2-3, with 11 nucleotides matching TRBD1. From germline, CDR1 is MDHEN and CDR2 SYDVKM. The CDR3 spans 16 residues. J was trimmed by 4 bases and V by 10 bases; bases with no gene match: 13. CDR3 protein: CATPPARTGGPDTQYF. DNA of the CDR3: TGTGCCACCCCGCCAGCACGGACAGGGGGCCCAGATACGCAGTATTTT.

This rearrangement joins TRBV5-1 to TRBJ2-5; D perhaps matches TRBD1 (7 bases). Germline CDR1 SGHRS, CDR2 YFSETQ. The CDR3 is made up of 14 amino acids. Trimming took off 4 bases at V and 7 bases at J, with 17 bases between the two ends. Written as DNA, the CDR3 is TGCGCCAGCAGCCTCGGGACAGCCGGGGGGACCCAGTACTTC. Protein sequence: CASSLGTAGGTQYF.

The V gene is TRBV5-6, the J gene TRBJ2-5, with TRBD1 matching 7 bases. Looked up from germline, CDR1 is SGHDT and CDR2 is YYEEEE. This CDR3 is 14 amino acids long. The J segment lost 5 bases and the V segment lost 2 bases, leaving 6 bases of the junction unmatched. The CDR3 is CASSLNRGLETQYF. CDR3 DNA sequence: TGTGCCAGCAGCTTAAATAGGGGGCTGGAGACCCAGTACTTC.

This clone was counted between two and nine times. J is TRBJ1-1 and V is TRBV5-6; D remains unclear. The CDR3 length is 14 residues. Per the germline V gene, CDR1 is SGHDT and CDR2 is YYEEEE. Deletions cut 4 bases from V and 11 bases from J, with 21 bases between. This chain's CDR3 is CASSPRQRVTSAFF. CDR3 nucleotide sequence: TGTGCCAGCAGCCCCCGCCAACGTGTAACAAGTGCTTTCTTT.

In its sample, this clone was seen a few times. This chain connects TRBV2 to TRBJ1-1; D unclear. The CDR3 consists of 14 residues. Germline CDR1 SNHLY, CDR2 FYNNEI. V was clipped by 4 bases and J by 1 base, with 10 bases between them. The CDR3 nucleotides read TGTGCCAGCAGTGTCAGTACAGCGAACACTGAAGCTTTCTTT. Translation: CASSVSTANTEAFF.

V usage is TRBV10-2 and J usage is TRBJ2-1; D unclear. The CDR3 is 18 residues long. V was trimmed by 3 bases and J by 5 bases, leaving 23 bases between them. Germline lookup yields CDR1 WSHSY and CDR2 SAAADI. Written as DNA, the CDR3 is TGCGCCAGCAGTGACCCGATTGACACCGCAGTAAGAAACAATGAGCAGTTCTTC. Translation: CASSDPIDTAVRNNEQFF.

The rearrangement uses TRBV5-6 and TRBJ2-3; 9 bases are shared with TRBD1. CDR3 length: 18 amino acids. With V trimmed by 2 bases and J by 10 bases, 20 bases remained unmatched. CDR1 SGHDT and CDR2 YYEEEE come from the germline V gene. Written as DNA, the CDR3 is TGTGCCAGCAGCTTTACGGTCACGGGGACAGGGATGTACGATGCGCAGTATTTT. Its translation is CASSFTVTGTGMYDAQYF.

The rearrangement links TRBV6-5 to TRBJ2-7; D possibly corresponds to TRBD1 (6 bases). CDR1 and CDR2 from the germline V gene are MNHEY and SVGAGI. V lost 6 bases, J lost 5 bases, and 20 bases lay in between. The CDR3 has 15 residues. In nucleotides, the CDR3 is TGTGCCAGCAGCCCCCTCGCAGGGGAGCGCGACGAGCAGTACTTC. It codes for CASSPLAGERDEQYF.

The chain joins TRBV7-2 to TRBJ2-7, with D perhaps matching TRBD2 (5 bases). The V end was cut by 1 base, the J end by 4 bases, with 8 bases between. CDR1 and CDR2 from the germline V gene are SGHTA and FQGNSA. The CDR3 totals 13 residues. The CDR3 DNA sequence: TGTGCCAGCAGCTTAGGTGGGGAGTACGAGCAGTACTTC. Protein: CASSLGGEYEQYF.

J is TRBJ2-1 and V is TRBV5-1, with TRBD1 matching over 7 bases. V was clipped by 2 bases and J by 3 bases; unmatched bases: 5. Germline assignment: CDR1 SGHRS and CDR2 YFSETQ. This CDR3 spans 15 amino acids. The CDR3 nucleotides read TGCGCCAGCAGCTTAGGACAGGCGAACTACAATGAGCAGTTCTTC. Translation: CASSLGQANYNEQFF.

The chain combines TRBV19 with TRBJ2-3, with D tentatively TRBD1 (6 bases). Germline V lookup: CDR1 LNHDA, CDR2 SQIVND (reference sequence). V was clipped by 8 bases and J by 2 bases, with 23 bases between them. This CDR3 has 17 amino acids. CDR3 protein: CASPPGFGTPYTDTQYF. The CDR3 coding sequence is TGTGCCAGTCCCCCAGGGTTTGGGACACCCTACACAGATACGCAGTATTTT.

The chain recombines TRBV4-1 with TRBJ2-1; D ambiguous. This CDR3 comprises 14 residues. Germline loops: CDR1 MGHRA, CDR2 YSYEKL. With 1 base removed from V and 8 bases from J, the gap between germline ends came to 12 bases. The CDR3 DNA reads TGCGCCAGCAGCCAAGGTAATTTGGCGGATGAGCAGTTCTTC. Residues: CASSQGNLADEQFF.

The chain combines TRBV30 with TRBJ1-6; 7 nucleotides match TRBD1. Unmatched junction bases numbered 6, after V lost 1 base and J lost 9 bases. Germline assignment: CDR1 GTSNPN and CDR2 SVGIG (reference sequence). The CDR3 sequence is 14 residues long. The CDR3 nucleotides are TGTGCCTGGAGTGGGAGGGGGCTGACTTCACCCCTCCACTTT. Amino acids: CAWSGRGLTSPLHF.

Comments on this clone: At one end, the junction sequence differs from germline, possibly due to a read error. The rearrangement uses TRBV9 and TRBJ2-7, with TRBD2 matching 9 bases. The CDR3 has 14 residues. The germline CDR1 and CDR2 sequences are SGDLS and YYNGEE. The CDR3 region has the DNA TGTGCCAGCAGCGTAGAGGGACTAGCCCACGAGCAGTGCTTC. This encodes CASSVEGLAHEQCF.

This clone came up a few times. The rearrangement uses TRBV6-5 and TRBJ1-2, with 7 bases identical to TRBD1. V lost 4 bases and J lost 2; bases outside the gene matches: 1. This CDR3 has 13 residues. From germline, CDR1 is MNHEY and CDR2 SVGAGI. CDR3 sequence reads: CASSSQGNYGYTF. The CDR3 nucleotides are TGTGCCAGCAGTTCACAGGGGAACTATGGCTACACCTTC.

This chain uses TRBV25-1 with TRBJ2-7; maybe TRBD1 (5 bases). CDR1 is MGHDK, CDR2 SYGVNS, per germline. This CDR3 spans 14 amino acids. Between the trimmed V and J ends, which lost 2 bases and 6 bases, there was a span of 14 bases. CDR3 coding DNA: TGTGCCAGCAGTGAAATTGAAGGGGTGGGCGAGCAGTACTTC. Its translation: CASSEIEGVGEQYF.

The V gene is TRBV5-6, the J gene TRBJ2-5; D remains ambiguous. The assigned J gene may be wrong: the sequence end matches TRBJ2-7 better. The germline V gene encodes CDR1 SGHDT and CDR2 YYEEEE. This CDR3 region has 11 residues. CDR3 region: CASSRSYEQYF. The DNA for the CDR3 is TGTGCCAGCAGCCGTTCCTACGAGCAGTACTTC.

This rearrangement joins TRBV10-3 to TRBJ2-7, with D perhaps TRBD1 (6 bases). Trimming shortened V by 4 bases and J by 3 bases, and 16 bases separated the two germline ends. Germline V lookup: CDR1 ENHRY, CDR2 SYGVKD. CDR3 size: 15 residues. The CDR3 nucleotides read TGTGCCATCAGTGGAGTCGGGACACTTCTCTACGAGCAGTACTTC. It translates to CAISGVGTLLYEQYF.

The chain joins TRBV19 to TRBJ1-5; D unclear. V was cut by 7 bases and J by 4 bases, with 14 bases left in between. Looked up from germline, CDR1 is LNHDA and CDR2 is SQIVND (reference sequence). CDR3 length: 14 residues. The DNA of the CDR3 is TGTGCCAGTATGGCTGGATCACTAAATCAGCCCCAGCATTTT. It yields the protein CASMAGSLNQPQHF.

The rearrangement uses TRBV5-1 and TRBJ1-4; TRBD1 aligns across 10 bases. The CDR3 has 15 residues. With 4 bases clipped from V and 7 bases from J, the junction kept 7 bases outside the gene matches. Per the germline V gene, CDR1 is SGHRS and CDR2 is YFSETQ. CDR3 sequence: CASSPTGGSSEKLFF. For the CDR3, the DNA is TGCGCCAGCAGCCCGACAGGGGGCAGCAGTGAAAAACTGTTTTTT.

The rearrangement joins TRBV5-6 to TRBJ1-6; no reliable D call. The CDR3 loop spans 19 amino acids. V lost 0 bases to trimming and J lost 4 bases, with 20 bases between them. Germline V gene sequence: CDR1 SGHDT, CDR2 YYEEEE. The CDR3 DNA follows: TGTGCCAGCAGCTTGGGGGATTACCTGGGAGGTGGATATAATTCACCCCTCCACTTT. It yields the protein CASSLGDYLGGGYNSPLHF.